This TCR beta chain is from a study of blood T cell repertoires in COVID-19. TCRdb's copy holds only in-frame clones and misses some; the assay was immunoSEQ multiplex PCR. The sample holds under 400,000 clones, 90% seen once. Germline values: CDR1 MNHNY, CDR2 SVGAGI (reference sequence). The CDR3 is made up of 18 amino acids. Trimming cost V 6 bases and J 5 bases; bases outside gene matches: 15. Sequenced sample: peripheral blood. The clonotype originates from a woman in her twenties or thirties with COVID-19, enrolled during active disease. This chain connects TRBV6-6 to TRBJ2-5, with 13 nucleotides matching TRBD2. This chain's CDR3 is CASSRWSRGTSGKETQYF. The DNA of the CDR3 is TGTGCCAGCAGCCGATGGTCTCGAGGGACTAGCGGGAAGGAGACCCAGTACTTC.